This T cell receptor beta chain was identified in a study of blood T cells in healthy people across ages. Findings and limits, study-wide: Expanded clonotype changes were possibly confounded by unknown donor CMV status.

Regarding this clonotype: As yet, its antigen is unknown. This sequence may be a read error, since a much larger clone differs from it by one base. This is likely a read error, given that the CDR3 carries no conserved phenylalanine or tryptophan at its end.

V shed 7 bases and J 3 bases; nucleotides not matched to a gene: 6. CDR3 size: 14 residues. Germline lookup yields CDR1 SNHLY and CDR2 FYNNEI. The second PCR ran about 6 to 12 cycles with a sample-barcoded 5' primer and J-beta primers. One entry per CDR3 protein, called by TCRdb with MiXCR from the 5' RACE reads. Among roughly 650,000 distinct CDR3 sequences listed, 32% were seen once. The sequence came from a woman of 80 years or more in good health. Sample: blood. The chain uses TRBV2 and TRBJ2-3; 8 nucleotides line up with TRBD2. The CDR3 loop reads CASKDGGATDTQYL. The CDR3 DNA reads TGTGCCAGCAAGGACGGGGGGGCGACAGATACGCAGTATTTG.